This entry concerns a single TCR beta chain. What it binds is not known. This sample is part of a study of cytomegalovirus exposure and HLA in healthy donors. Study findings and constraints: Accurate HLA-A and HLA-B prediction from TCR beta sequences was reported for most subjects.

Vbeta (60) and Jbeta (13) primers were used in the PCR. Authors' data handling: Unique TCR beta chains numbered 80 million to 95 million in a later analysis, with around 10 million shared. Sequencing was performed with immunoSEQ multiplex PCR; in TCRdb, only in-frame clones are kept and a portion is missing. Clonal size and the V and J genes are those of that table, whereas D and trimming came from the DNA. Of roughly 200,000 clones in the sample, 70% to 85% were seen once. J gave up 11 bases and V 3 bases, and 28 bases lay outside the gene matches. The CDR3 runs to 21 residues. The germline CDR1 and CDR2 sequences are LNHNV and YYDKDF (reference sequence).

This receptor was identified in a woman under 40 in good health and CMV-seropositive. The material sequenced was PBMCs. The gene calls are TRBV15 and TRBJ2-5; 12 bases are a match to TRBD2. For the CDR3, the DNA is TGTGCCACCAGCAGCGGGGGGGGGTATACGGACGGAGGACTAGCGGGACTCGGGCAGTACTTC. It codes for CATSSGGGYTDGGLAGLGQYF.